These 22 T cell receptor beta chains were sequenced from one sample in a study of T cells in Graves' hyperthyroidism and ophthalmopathy. The source material, RNA transcripts, was used to amplify TCR beta CDR3 regions. The TCR CDR3 first-round RT-PCR relied on the HTBI primer set. TCRdb called the multiplex PCR reads again in MiXCR, with one record for every CDR3 protein. The sample yields around 600,000 distinct CDR3 sequences, 12% to 15% seen once. Sequences were obtained from blood. Receptors were obtained from a woman aged 18-29 years with Graves' ophthalmopathy.

This clonotype has ten or more counts. The genes are TRBV20-1 and TRBJ2-5, with D possibly TRBD1 on 5 matching bases. The CDR3 contains 13 residues. Trimming stripped 3 bases from V and 1 base from J, with 9 bases between. Germline V gives CDR1 DFQATT, CDR2 SNEGSKA (reference sequence). The CDR3 nucleotides are TGCAGTGCTAGGGCAGGGCCCCAAGAGACCCAGTACTTC. It is translated as CSARAGPQETQYF.

This clonotype has just a few counts. This sequence joins TRBV5-4 and TRBJ2-7; the match to TRBD2 covers 7 bases. The length of the CDR3 is 15 residues. The trim removed 4 bases at V and 5 bases at J, leaving 12 bases unmatched. CDR1 SGHNT and CDR2 YYREEE come from the germline V gene (reference sequence). The CDR3 is CASSPGTSRGDEQYF. The CDR3 DNA follows: TGTGCCAGCAGCCCCGGGACCAGCCGGGGGGACGAGCAGTACTTC.

This rearrangement joins TRBV19 to TRBJ1-5, with a weak D call TRBD1 (6 bases). The V end was cut by 6 bases, the J end by 1 base, with 16 bases between. Per the germline V gene, CDR1 is LNHDA and CDR2 is SQIVND (reference sequence). The CDR3 extends over 16 amino acids. The CDR3 reads CASRKGGSSSNQPQHF. The CDR3, as DNA: TGTGCCAGTAGGAAAGGGGGTTCCTCCAGCAATCAGCCCCAGCATTTT.

Concerning this clonotype: The junction shows a germline mismatch at one end, possibly a read error. The chain recombines TRBV20-1 with TRBJ2-1, with TRBD2 identical over 7 bases. The CDR3 is 14 amino acids. Germline loops: CDR1 DFQATT, CDR2 SNEGSKA (reference sequence). The CDR3 region is CSARLGGEYNEQSF. DNA of the CDR3: TGCAGTGCTAGGTTGGGGGGGGAATACAATGAGCAGTCCTTC.

This chain joins TRBV25-1 and TRBJ1-1, with D maybe TRBD1 (6 bases). V lost 1 base and J 6 bases, leaving 18 bases between the germline ends. In germline, CDR1 is MGHDK, CDR2 SYGVNS. This CDR3 is built from 16 residues. CDR3 loop: CASSELPPGAGAEAFF. CDR3 bases: TGTGCCAGCAGTGAATTGCCACCGGGGGCTGGGGCTGAAGCTTTCTTT.

This clonotype was seen many times. This chain joins TRBV11-1 and TRBJ1-3, with 9 bases that match TRBD1. V gave up 5 bases and J gave up 7 bases; unmatched junction bases: 9. This CDR3 comprises 15 residues. Looked up from germline, CDR1 is SGHAT and CDR2 is FQDESV (reference sequence). For the CDR3, the DNA is TGTGCCAGCAGCCCGACAGGGGGTAGCCGGAACACCATATATTTT. It is translated as CASSPTGGSRNTIYF.

The sample holds many counts of this clonotype. The rearrangement links TRBV15 to TRBJ2-3; D perhaps matches TRBD2 (5 bases). The CDR3 contains 14 residues. The germline V and J ends were trimmed by 0 bases and 1 base, with 5 bases remaining between them. Germline loops: CDR1 LNHNV, CDR2 YYDKDF (reference sequence). The CDR3 nucleotides read TGTGCCACCAGCAGAGAGGGAGGCACAGATACGCAGTATTTT. It encodes CATSREGGTDTQYF.

This clonotype showed up many times. The rearrangement uses TRBV20-1 and TRBJ2-7, with 13 positions matching TRBD2. The germline gives CDR1 DFQATT, CDR2 SNEGSKA (reference sequence). This CDR3 has 13 residues. After removal of 5 bases from V and 5 bases from J, the junction contained 3 bases not matched to a gene. The CDR3 region is CSAGTSGNHEQYF. The CDR3 nucleotides read TGCAGTGCTGGGACTAGCGGGAACCACGAGCAGTACTTC.

V usage is TRBV30 and J usage is TRBJ2-1; 8 positions match TRBD2. Trimming cost V 2 bases and J 4 bases; bases outside gene matches: 4. CDR3 length: 14 amino acids. Germline-derived CDR1 and CDR2 are GTSNPN and SVGIG (reference sequence). The CDR3 coding sequence is TGTGCCTGGAGTCCGGGGGGGGCGTACAATGAGCAGTTCTTC. This translates into CAWSPGGAYNEQFF.

This clonotype has ten or more counts. This rearrangement joins TRBV13 to TRBJ2-7; D is uncertain. Looked up from germline, CDR1 is PRHDT and CDR2 is FYEKMQ (reference sequence). CDR3 length equals 14 residues. Trimming removed 4 bases from V and 2 bases from J, with 12 bases in between. The CDR3 DNA is TGTGCCAGCAGCTCCGCGACTGCTGCCTACGAGCAGTACTTC. Residues: CASSSATAAYEQYF. The full variable domain, rest sourced from reference TRBV13 and TRBJ2-7, is AAGVIQSPRHLIKEKRETATLKCYPIPRHDTVYWYQQGPGQDPQFLISFYEKMQSDKGSIPDRFSAQQFSDYHSELNMSSLELGDSALYFCASSSATAAYEQYFGPGTRLTVT.

This clonotype was detected many times. The CDR3 DNA sequence: TGTGCCAGCAGCTTAGCGCCTAGCGGGAATCCTCCTAGCACAGATACGCAGTATTTT. Translated, it gives CASSLAPSGNPPSTDTQYF. The chain uses TRBV7-6 and TRBJ2-3; TRBD2 matches at 9 bases. Germline V CDR1 and CDR2: SGHVS, FNYEAQ. The CDR3 has 19 residues. Losses at the gene ends were 0 bases for V and 0 bases for J; bases not matched to a gene: 10.

This clonotype was counted at least ten times. The chain links TRBV15 to TRBJ2-7; perhaps TRBD2 as D (5 bases). The CDR3 has 13 residues. Germline CDR1 is LNHNV and CDR2 is YYDKDF (reference sequence). Trimming removed 1 base from V and 7 bases from J, with 11 bases in between. In DNA, the CDR3 is TGTGCCACCAGCAGAGGAGGGTTAGGGGAGCAGTACTTC. Translating it yields CATSRGGLGEQYF.

This clonotype was picked up many times. The genes are TRBV14 and TRBJ1-1; a weak D match, TRBD1 (6 bases). V gave up 1 base and J gave up 4 bases, with 19 bases separating them. This CDR3 comprises 17 residues. Germline CDR1 reads SGHDN; CDR2 reads FVKESK. Written as DNA, the CDR3 is TGTGCCAGCAGCCAAGCCGGGGGCAGGGGAGTGGGCACTGAAGCTTTCTTT. It specifies CASSQAGGRGVGTEAFF.

This clonotype was recorded many times. This clone may be a read error of a much larger clone one base away. The rearrangement uses TRBV27 and TRBJ2-5; unclear D gene. Germline V CDR1 and CDR2: MNHEY, SMNVEV (reference sequence). The CDR3 contains 13 residues. V was clipped by 2 bases and J by 0 bases, with 4 bases between them. The CDR3 reads CASSLQYQETQYF. The CDR3 bases are TGTGCCAGCAGTTTACAGTACCAAGAGACCCAGTACTTC.

This clonotype showed up many times. The chain combines TRBV27 with TRBJ1-1; D is uncertain. V was pared by 6 bases and J by 0 bases, with 11 bases between. The CDR3 runs to 14 residues. CDR1 and CDR2 (germline): MNHEY, SMNVEV (reference sequence). Here the CDR3 DNA reads TGTGCCAGCAGAAGAGAAGGGCTGAACACTGAAGCTTTCTTT. Residues: CASRREGLNTEAFF.

Only a few counts were recorded for this clonotype. The chain carries TRBV7-9 and TRBJ2-1; 11 nucleotides align to TRBD2. The junction had 14 bases not matched to a gene; V was cut back by 3 bases and J by 4 bases. The CDR3 spans 19 residues. CDR1 SEHNR and CDR2 FQNEAQ come from the germline V gene (reference sequence). The CDR3 nucleotides are TGTGCCAGCAGCTTTTTAACTAGCGGGAGAAGGGGCGGGTACAATGAGCAGTTCTTC. It yields the protein CASSFLTSGRRGGYNEQFF.

This clonotype was observed a few times. The CDR3 spells CASSAGTGTGGAYTF. Here the CDR3 DNA reads TGTGCCAGCAGCGCAGGAACCGGGACAGGGGGCGCTTACACCTTC. The J gene is TRBJ1-2, the V gene TRBV6-4; 12 bases line up with TRBD1. The CDR3 is made up of 15 amino acids. The germline gives CDR1 MRHNA, CDR2 SNTAGT. With V trimmed by 6 bases and J by 11 bases, 13 bases remained unmatched.

In this sample, this clonotype turned up many times. This sequence joins TRBV20-1 and TRBJ2-3; D remains unclear. The CDR3 sequence is 16 residues long. V lost 6 bases, J lost 2 bases, and 21 bases lay in between. Germline assignment: CDR1 DFQATT and CDR2 SNEGSKA (reference sequence). CDR3 nucleotide sequence: TGCAGTGCCCGGAGAGAGGCAGGATCACTCACAGATACGCAGTATTTT. Translating it yields CSARREAGSLTDTQYF.

This clonotype was seen ten or more times. This chain links TRBV2 with TRBJ2-1; D may correspond to TRBD1 or TRBD2 (5 bases each). This CDR3 contains 15 residues. V was pared by 3 bases and J by 6 bases, with 15 bases between. The V gene's germline CDR1 is SNHLY and CDR2 FYNNEI. Here the CDR3 reads CASSDSGTFPNEQFF. CDR3 bases: TGTGCCAGCAGTGATTCCGGGACCTTTCCCAATGAGCAGTTCTTC.

This clonotype was counted only a few times. The chain has TRBV4-1 and TRBJ2-3; D is perhaps TRBD1 or TRBD2 (5 bases each). This CDR3 has 15 amino acids. Trimming removed 4 bases at V and 1 base at J, with 12 bases between. Germline CDR1 and CDR2: MGHRA and YSYEKL. The CDR3 sequence: CASSPLGVGTDTQYF. The CDR3 bases are TGCGCCAGCAGCCCCCTGGGGGTCGGCACAGATACGCAGTATTTT.

In this sample, this clonotype turned up a few times. The chain uses TRBV20-1 and TRBJ1-2; the match to TRBD1 covers 12 bases. Germline CDR1 and CDR2: DFQATT and SNEGSKA (reference sequence). The CDR3 runs 17 residues. V lost 5 bases to trimming and J lost 8 bases; unmatched junction nucleotides: 18. The CDR3 bases are TGCAGTGCTGCTCCTGCGGGACAGGGGGCACTCCCGGGGGGCTACACCTTC. Its protein is CSAAPAGQGALPGGYTF.

The table lists this clonotype with a few counts. One end of the junction fails to match germline, which may point to a read error. V gene TRBV19 combines with J gene TRBJ2-7; no clear D. This CDR3 is 14 amino acids long. The germline V gene has CDR1 LNHDA and CDR2 SQIVND (reference sequence). CDR3 bases: TGTGCCGGTAGTATCGGCGGATCGGGCTACGAGCAGTACTTC. It yields the protein CAGSIGGSGYEQYF.